This TCR beta chain was retrieved from a study of response to subunit inactivated influenza vaccine. General observations from the study: It was the authors' suggestion that each seasonal influenza vaccination recruits few new T cells.

This clonotype has a handful of counts. Its specificity is unknown. TCRdb ran MiXCR on the RT-PCR reads and lists one entry per CDR3 protein. The sample has around 580,000 distinct CDR3 sequences; roughly 12% are singletons. The receptor's source is a man aged 45-65 years who received an inactivated influenza vaccine. Sequenced material: PBMCs from blood, taken on the day of vaccination.

The CDR3 loop reads CASSGGQGIYEQYF. CDR3 DNA sequence: TGCGCCAGCAGCGGGGGCCAAGGGATCTACGAGCAGTACTTC. The V gene is TRBV5-1, the J gene TRBJ2-7; tentative D call: TRBD1 (6 bases). V lost 4 bases to trimming and J lost 3 bases, with 14 bases between them. CDR1 is SGHRS and CDR2 is YFSETQ in the germline V gene. The CDR3 is 14 residues long.